Each of the 10 T cell receptor beta chains below was sequenced from the same sample in a study of cytotoxic CD8 clonotypes in ibrutinib-treated CLL. Assay used: immunoSEQ multiplex PCR; TCRdb lists only in-frame clones, some missing. Among about 50,000 clones listed, about three fifths were seen once. This sample comprised PBMCs, obtained after 24 months of ibrutinib treatment. The receptor source for this set is a human donor with chronic lymphocytic leukemia.

The chain recombines TRBV29-1 with TRBJ1-1; 10 bases map to TRBD1. The CDR3 covers 15 residues. CDR1 and CDR2 from the germline V gene are SQVTM and ANQGSEA. With V trimmed by 6 bases and J by 5 bases, 12 bases remained unmatched. The CDR3 DNA is TGCAGCGTCCAACCCGGGACAGGGGTGGGGACTGAAGCTTTCTTT. Its protein product is CSVQPGTGVGTEAFF.

The sample holds one count of this clone. This chain links TRBV11-2 with TRBJ1-5, with D uncertain. From germline, CDR1 is SGHAT and CDR2 FQNNGV. Trimming took off 0 bases at V and 6 bases at J, with 9 bases between the two ends. The CDR3 sequence is 14 residues long. CDR3 DNA: TGTGCCAGCAGCTTAGATTTGGCGGCTCAGCCCCAGCATTTT. Its protein is CASSLDLAAQPQHF.

This clone was recorded a few times. This sequence joins TRBV6-1 and TRBJ1-5; 7 bases are shared with TRBD1. This CDR3 has 13 amino acids. V trimming: 11 bases; J trimming: 4 bases; junction bases outside the gene matches: 8. CDR1 and CDR2 from the germline V gene are MNHNS and SASEGT. CDR3: CAGHRDRNQPQHF. The CDR3 coding sequence is TGTGCCGGACACCGGGACAGAAATCAGCCCCAGCATTTT.

The V call is TRBV15, the J call TRBJ2-7, with TRBD1 as a possible D gene (6 bases). The ends were cut back, 4 bases at V and 4 bases at J, with 11 bases in the middle. Germline V gene data show CDR1 as LNHNV and CDR2 as YYDKDF (reference sequence). This CDR3 spans 13 amino acids. The CDR3 DNA reads as TGTGCCACCAGCAACGACAGGAAATACGAGCAGTACTTC. Translated: CATSNDRKYEQYF.

The J gene is TRBJ2-6, the V gene TRBV2; D possibly corresponds to TRBD2 (5 bases). The V end lost 3 bases, the J end lost 4 bases, and 10 bases lay between the germline ends. This CDR3 is 15 amino acids long. Germline loops: CDR1 SNHLY, CDR2 FYNNEI. Written as DNA, the CDR3 is TGTGCCAGCAGTGAGCTGGAGGCCGGGGCCAACGTCCTGACTTTC. Translating it yields CASSELEAGANVLTF.

This clone turned up a few times. The chain uses TRBV5-1 and TRBJ2-5, with D uncertain. Germline CDR1 is SGHRS and CDR2 is YFSETQ. Trimming shortened V by 2 bases and J by 5 bases, and 10 bases separated the two germline ends. The CDR3 is 13 residues long. The CDR3 bases are TGCGCCAGCAGCTTATTCCGGAGCGAGACCCAGTACTTC. Its protein product is CASSLFRSETQYF.

This chain connects TRBV7-9 to TRBJ2-7; 12 bases are shared with TRBD1. Germline V lookup: CDR1 SEHNR, CDR2 FQNEAQ (reference sequence). J lost 0 bases, V lost 5 bases, and 8 bases had no gene match. The CDR3 is 17 amino acids. The CDR3 DNA reads TGTGCCAGCAGCCTGGGGACAGGGGGCTTTAGCTCCTACGAGCAGTACTTC. Amino acid sequence: CASSLGTGGFSSYEQYF. The full variable domain, in which reference TRBV7-9 and TRBJ2-7 provide the parts outside the CDR3, is DTGVSQNPRHKITKRGQNVTFRCDPISEHNRLYWYRQTLGQGPEFLTYFQNEAQLEKSRLLSDRFSAERPKGSFSTLEIQRTEQGDSAMYLCASSLGTGGFSSYEQYFGPGTRLTVT.

The V call is TRBV9, the J call TRBJ1-2; 8 nucleotides align to TRBD1. The CDR3 has 14 amino acids. Germline loops: CDR1 SGDLS, CDR2 YYNGEE. V gave up 0 bases and J gave up 4 bases; unmatched junction bases: 2. CDR3 amino acids: CASSVAGTGYGYTF. For the CDR3, the DNA is TGTGCCAGCAGCGTAGCTGGGACAGGCTATGGCTACACCTTC.

The rearrangement uses TRBV19 and TRBJ2-5; tentatively, D is TRBD2 (6 bases). The germline V and J ends were trimmed by 4 bases and 2 bases, with 17 bases remaining between them. In germline, CDR1 is LNHDA, CDR2 SQIVND (reference sequence). CDR3 length equals 16 residues. CDR3 in DNA: TGTGCCAGTAGTACCTACGGGACTGGCGTTCAAGAGACCCAGTACTTC. It encodes CASSTYGTGVQETQYF. The full variable domain, its missing parts supplied by reference TRBV19 and TRBJ2-5, is DGGITQSPKYLFRKEGQNVTLSCEQNLNHDAMYWYRQDPGQGLRLIYYSQIVNDFQKGDIAEGYSVSREKKESFPLTVTSAQKNPTAFYLCASSTYGTGVQETQYFGPGTRLLVL.

The J gene is TRBJ2-1, the V gene TRBV4-1, with D uncertain. The V gene's germline CDR1 is MGHRA and CDR2 YSYEKL. V lost 0 bases to trimming and J lost 10 bases, with 13 bases between them. This CDR3 has 14 residues. CDR3 in amino acids: CASSQDYESGEQFF. DNA of the CDR3: TGCGCCAGCAGCCAAGATTACGAAAGTGGGGAGCAGTTCTTC.